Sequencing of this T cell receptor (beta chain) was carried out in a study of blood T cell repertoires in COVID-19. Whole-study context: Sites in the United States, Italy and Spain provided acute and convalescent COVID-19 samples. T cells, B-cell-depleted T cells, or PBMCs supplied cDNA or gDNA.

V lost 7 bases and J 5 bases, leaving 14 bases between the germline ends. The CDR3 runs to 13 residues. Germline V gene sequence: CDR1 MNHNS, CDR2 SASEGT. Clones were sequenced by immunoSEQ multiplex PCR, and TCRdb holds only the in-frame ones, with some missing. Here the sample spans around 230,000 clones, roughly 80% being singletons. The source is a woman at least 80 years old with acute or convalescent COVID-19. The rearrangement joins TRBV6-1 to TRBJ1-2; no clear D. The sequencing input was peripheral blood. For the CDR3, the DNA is TGTGCCAGCACCGTCGAGAGGCCATATGGCTACACCTTC. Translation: CASTVERPYGYTF.